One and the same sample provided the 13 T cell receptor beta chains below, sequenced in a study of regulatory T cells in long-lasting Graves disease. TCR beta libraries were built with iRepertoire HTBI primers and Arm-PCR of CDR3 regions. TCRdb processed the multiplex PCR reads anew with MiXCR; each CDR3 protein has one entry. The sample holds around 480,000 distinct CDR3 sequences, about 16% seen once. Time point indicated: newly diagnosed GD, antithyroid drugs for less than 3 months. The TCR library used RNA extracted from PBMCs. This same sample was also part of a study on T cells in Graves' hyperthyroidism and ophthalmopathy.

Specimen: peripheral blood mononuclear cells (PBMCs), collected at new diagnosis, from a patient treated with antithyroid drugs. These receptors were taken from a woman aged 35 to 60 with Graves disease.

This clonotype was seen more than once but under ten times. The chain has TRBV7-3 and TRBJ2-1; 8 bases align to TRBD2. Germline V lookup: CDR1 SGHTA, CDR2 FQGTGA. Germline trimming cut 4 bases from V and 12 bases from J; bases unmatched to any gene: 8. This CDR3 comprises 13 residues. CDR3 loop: CASSSGGGSRQFF. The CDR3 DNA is TGTGCCAGCAGCTCCGGGGGGGGGTCGAGGCAGTTCTTC.

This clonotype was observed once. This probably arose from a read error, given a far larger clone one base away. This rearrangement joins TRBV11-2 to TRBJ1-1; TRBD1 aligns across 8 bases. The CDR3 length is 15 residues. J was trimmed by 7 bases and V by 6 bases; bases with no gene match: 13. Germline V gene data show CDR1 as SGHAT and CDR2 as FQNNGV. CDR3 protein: CASRGSGTGPFEAFF. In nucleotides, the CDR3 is TGTGCCAGCAGGGGCTCCGGGACAGGTCCCTTTGAAGCTTTCTTT.

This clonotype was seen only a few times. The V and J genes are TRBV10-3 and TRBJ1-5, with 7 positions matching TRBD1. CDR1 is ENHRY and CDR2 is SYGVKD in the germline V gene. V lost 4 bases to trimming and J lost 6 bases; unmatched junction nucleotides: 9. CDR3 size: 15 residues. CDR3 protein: CAISGGQEGSQPQHF. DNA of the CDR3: TGTGCCATCAGTGGTGGACAGGAAGGCAGTCAGCCCCAGCATTTT.

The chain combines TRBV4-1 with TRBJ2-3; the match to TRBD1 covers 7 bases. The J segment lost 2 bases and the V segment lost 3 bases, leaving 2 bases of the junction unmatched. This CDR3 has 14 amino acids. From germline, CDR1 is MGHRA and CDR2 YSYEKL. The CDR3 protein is CASSHTGVTDTQYF. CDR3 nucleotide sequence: TGCGCCAGCAGCCACACAGGGGTCACAGATACGCAGTATTTT.

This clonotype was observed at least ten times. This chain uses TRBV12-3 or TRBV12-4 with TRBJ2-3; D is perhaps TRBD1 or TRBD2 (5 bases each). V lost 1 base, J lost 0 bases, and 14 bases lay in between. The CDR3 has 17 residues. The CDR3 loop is CASSLELGHSSTDTQYF. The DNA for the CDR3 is TGTGCCAGCAGTTTAGAACTAGGACATTCTAGCACAGATACGCAGTATTTT.

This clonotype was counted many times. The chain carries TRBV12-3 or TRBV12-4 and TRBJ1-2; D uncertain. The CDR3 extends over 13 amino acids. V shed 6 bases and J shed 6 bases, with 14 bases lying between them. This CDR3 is CASRHSRTDGYTF. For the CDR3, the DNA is TGTGCCAGCAGACACTCACGGACTGATGGCTACACCTTC.

The chain's CDR3 is CASSSEPSADEQYF. As DNA, the CDR3 is TGCGCCAGCAGCTCCGAGCCCTCCGCCGACGAGCAGTACTTC. The genes are TRBV5-1 and TRBJ2-7; D gene ambiguous. Germline values: CDR1 SGHRS, CDR2 YFSETQ. This CDR3 has 14 amino acids. V lost 3 bases to trimming and J lost 5 bases, with 15 bases between them.

The CDR3 loop reads CASTPIGRGSNEQFF. DNA for the CDR3: TGTGCCAGTACCCCGATCGGAAGGGGAAGCAATGAGCAGTTCTTC. V usage is TRBV19 and J usage is TRBJ2-1, with a tentative D call TRBD1 (5 bases). Trimming took off 7 bases at V and 6 bases at J, with 19 bases between the two ends. CDR1 and CDR2 (germline): LNHDA, SQIVND (reference sequence). The CDR3 consists of 15 residues.

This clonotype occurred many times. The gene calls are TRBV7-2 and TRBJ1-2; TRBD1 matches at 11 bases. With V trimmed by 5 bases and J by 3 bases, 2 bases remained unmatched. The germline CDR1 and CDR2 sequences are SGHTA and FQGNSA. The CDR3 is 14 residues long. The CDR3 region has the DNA TGTGCCAGCAGCACGGGACAGGGGGACTATGGCTACACCTTC. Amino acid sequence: CASSTGQGDYGYTF.

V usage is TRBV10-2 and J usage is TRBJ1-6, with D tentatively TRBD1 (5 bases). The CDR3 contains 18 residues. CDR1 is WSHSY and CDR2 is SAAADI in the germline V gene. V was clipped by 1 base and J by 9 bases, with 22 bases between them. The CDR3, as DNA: TGCGCCAGCAGTGAGTTTGGGGTGCGAGGGGCGGATACTTCACCCCTCCACTTT. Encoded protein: CASSEFGVRGADTSPLHF.

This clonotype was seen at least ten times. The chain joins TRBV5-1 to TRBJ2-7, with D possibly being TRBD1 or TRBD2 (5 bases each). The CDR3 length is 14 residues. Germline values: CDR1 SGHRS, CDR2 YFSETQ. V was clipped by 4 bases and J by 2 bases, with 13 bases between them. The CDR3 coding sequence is TGCGCCAGCAGCACTGGCAGGGAGACCTACGAGCAGTACTTC. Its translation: CASSTGRETYEQYF. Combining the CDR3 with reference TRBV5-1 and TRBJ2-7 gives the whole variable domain KAGVTQTPRYLIKTRGQQVTLSCSPISGHRSVSWYQQTPGQGLQFLFEYFSETQRNKGNFPGRFSGRQFSNSRSEMNVSTLELGDSALYLCASSTGRETYEQYFGPGTRLTVT.

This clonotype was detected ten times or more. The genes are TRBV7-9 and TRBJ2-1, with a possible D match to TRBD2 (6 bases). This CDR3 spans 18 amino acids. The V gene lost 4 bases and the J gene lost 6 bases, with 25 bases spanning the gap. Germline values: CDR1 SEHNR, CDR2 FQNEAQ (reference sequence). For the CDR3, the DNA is TGTGCCAGCAGCTGGAGGAGAGGAGGGACGATGGAACTCAATGAGCAGTTCTTC. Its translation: CASSWRRGGTMELNEQFF.

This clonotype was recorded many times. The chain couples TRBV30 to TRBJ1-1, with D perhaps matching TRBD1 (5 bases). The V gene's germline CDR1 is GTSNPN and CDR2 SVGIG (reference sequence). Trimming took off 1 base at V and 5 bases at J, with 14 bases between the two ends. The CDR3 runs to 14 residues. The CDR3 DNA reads TGTGCCTGGAGTGGATGGGGGATTTCTACTGAAGCTTTCTTT. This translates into CAWSGWGISTEAFF.